Below, 11 T cell receptor beta chains from the same sample are listed, as sequenced in a study of cytomegalovirus exposure and HLA in healthy donors. 60 Vbeta and 13 Jbeta primers were used in PCR. The table came from immunoSEQ multiplex PCR; TCRdb's copy has only in-frame clones and leaves some out. The repertoire includes roughly 84,000 clones, 63% of them detected once, and 15% sits in the top ten. Input material: PBMCs. The source is a woman aged 40 to 50 in good health and CMV-seropositive.

The J gene is TRBJ2-7, the V gene TRBV9; the match to TRBD2 covers 12 bases. The germline V gene encodes CDR1 SGDLS and CDR2 YYNGEE. J was trimmed by 3 bases and V by 2 bases; bases with no gene match: 3. The CDR3 consists of 15 residues. CDR3 DNA sequence: TGTGCCAGCAGCGTGGGACTAGCGGGCGTCTACGAGCAGTACTTC. It encodes CASSVGLAGVYEQYF.

The chain employs TRBV11-3 and TRBJ2-3; D call uncertain. CDR3 length: 13 residues. Trimming took 2 bases from V and 6 from J, leaving 9 bases between them. CDR1 SGHNT and CDR2 YENEEA come from the germline V gene. The CDR3 loop is CASSLSRSDTQYF. DNA of the CDR3: TGTGCCAGCAGCTTATCGCGGTCGGATACGCAGTATTTT.

The chain is built from TRBV6-5 and TRBJ1-1; D not resolved. Trimming shortened V by 6 bases and J by 1 base, and 9 bases separated the two germline ends. In germline, CDR1 is MNHEY, CDR2 SVGAGI. This CDR3 comprises 13 residues. The CDR3 sequence is CASRPTSNTEAFF. The CDR3 DNA sequence: TGTGCCAGCAGACCAACATCGAACACTGAAGCTTTCTTT.

The DNA for the CDR3 is TGTGCCAGCAGTCTGGAGACCCAGTACTTC. This gives the protein CASSLETQYF. V is TRBV2 and J is TRBJ2-5; D gene unclear. Germline V gives CDR1 SNHLY, CDR2 FYNNEI. Trimming removed 5 bases at V and 5 bases at J, with 3 bases between. The CDR3 has 10 amino acids. The complete variable domain, with remaining parts taken from reference TRBV2 and TRBJ2-5, reads EPEVTQTPSHQVTQMGQEVILRCVPISNHLYFYWYRQILGQKVEFLVSFYNNEISEKSEIFDDQFSVERPDGSNFTLKIRSTKLEDSAMYFCASSLETQYFGPGTRLLVL.

This chain uses TRBV7-2 with TRBJ1-5; D gene unclear. V lost 2 bases, J lost 9 bases, and 14 bases lay in between. This CDR3 has 14 residues. The germline V gene has CDR1 SGHTA and CDR2 FQGNSA. CDR3 residues: CASSLRLLAGPQHF. Written as DNA, the CDR3 is TGTGCCAGCAGCTTACGACTCTTGGCGGGGCCCCAGCATTTT.

This chain uses TRBV25-1 with TRBJ2-1; D unresolved. The CDR3 runs to 11 residues. Trimming removed 4 bases from V and 6 bases from J, with 4 bases in between. Germline-derived CDR1 and CDR2 are MGHDK and SYGVNS. This CDR3 reads CASSVRNEQFF. CDR3 coding DNA: TGTGCCAGCAGTGTTCGCAATGAGCAGTTCTTC.

The chain has TRBV6-1 and TRBJ2-1, with D hard to call. The CDR3 covers 14 residues. Trimming took 6 bases from V and 8 from J, leaving 17 bases between them. Per germline, CDR1 MNHNS and CDR2 SASEGT. CDR3 sequence: CASSLGGVVDEQFF. Written as DNA, the CDR3 is TGTGCCAGCAGCCTCGGCGGAGTCGTCGATGAGCAGTTCTTC.

This chain links TRBV28 with TRBJ2-2, with 9 bases matching TRBD2. With 7 bases clipped from V and 5 bases from J, the junction kept 2 bases outside the gene matches. Germline assignment: CDR1 MDHEN and CDR2 SYDVKM. The CDR3 runs to 13 residues. The CDR3 DNA is TGTGCCAGCATGGCGGGAGGGACCGGGGAGCTGTTTTTT. As protein: CASMAGGTGELFF.

The chain uses TRBV30 and TRBJ2-1, with 8 bases matching TRBD1. The germline CDR1 and CDR2 sequences are GTSNPN and SVGIG (reference sequence). CDR3 length equals 20 residues. J lost 2 bases, V lost 0 bases, and 18 bases had no gene match. The DNA of the CDR3 is TGTGCCTGGAGTGTACCTCCCGGACAGGGTCTTTTCGGGCCCTACAATGAGCAGTTCTTC. Residues: CAWSVPPGQGLFGPYNEQFF.

The genes are TRBV18 and TRBJ1-1; D possibly corresponds to TRBD1 (6 bases). CDR1 KGHSH and CDR2 LQKENI come from the germline V gene. Trimming took 2 bases from V and 0 from J, leaving 13 bases between them. The CDR3 covers 16 residues. The CDR3 loop reads CASSPFDRNLNTEAFF. The CDR3 DNA follows: TGTGCCAGCTCACCATTCGACAGGAACTTGAACACTGAAGCTTTCTTT.

CDR3 in amino acids: CASSQDLTGQGQPQHF. The CDR3 coding sequence is TGTGCCAGCAGCCAAGATCTTACGGGACAGGGACAGCCCCAGCATTTT. The genes are TRBV4-2 and TRBJ1-5, with 9 nucleotides matching TRBD1. This CDR3 comprises 16 residues. V lost 0 bases, J lost 7 bases, and 7 bases stayed unmatched. The germline CDR1 and CDR2 sequences are LGHNA and YNFKEQ.